Given below is one T cell receptor beta chain in context. Its target antigen remains unknown. Qualities for individual bases were not recorded, and no much larger clone is one base off. This entry is derived from a study of blood T cell repertoires in COVID-19 (TCRdb year 2020). Notes on the research overall: Samples covering the acute and convalescent phases of COVID-19 were provided by collaborators in the United States, Italy and Spain. The repertoires were made available in a free public database intended to serve as a resource for research on the immune response to SARS-CoV-2. The dataset comprised deeply sampled blood TCRbeta repertoires from subjects exposed to, actively infected with, or recovered from COVID-19. Where available, HLA class I and class II types were obtained from metadata supplied by the sample provider rather than from assay-based typing. The material from the prospective study consisted of cDNA or gDNA derived from T cells, B-cell-depleted T cells, or PBMCs. Samples came from the ongoing ImmuneRACE study (first 160 participants) plus 1,254 subjects from 6 global collaborators. Nearly every sample came with metadata listing a de-identified subject ID, COVID-19 status, age in years and sex. What the study reported, not specific to this receptor: Clinical and demographic metadata were provided uncurated, with the amount varying by source and participant.

The CDR3 sequence holds 13 residues, the cysteine and phenylalanine included. Of the read, only the CDR3 DNA is kept; its 39 bases are in frame from base 1. Reading the germline V gene gives CDR1 MGHDK and CDR2 SYGVNS. V is cut by 5 bases and J by 8 bases, and the space between the germline ends is 15 bases. TCRbeta CDR3 regions were amplified from genomic DNA by means of the immunoSEQ Assay, a bias-controlled multiplex PCR. The study's processing was this. Nucleated cell counts per sample were estimated from amplification of reference gene primers within the assay. Sequence reads were collapsed and filtered to measure the absolute abundance of every unique TCRbeta CDR3 rearrangement. For each sample, productive Simpson clonality was calculated by taking the square root of Simpson's diversity index across productive rearrangements. Imported from immuneACCESS, the table was reduced by TCRdb to in-frame sequences with V and J called. These copies leave out some clones; in studies compared against another copy, an unresolved V gene accounts for under half, and the cause of the remainder is not known. V and J calls and clone size are given by that table; D and trimming were obtained from the DNA. The sample yields about 100,000 clones; roughly 80% were counted once. The ten most abundant clones make up over 10% of the sample.

The collaborating institutions used their own protocols to collect whole blood in K2EDTA tubes. For TCRbeta analysis, collaborators shipped samples in one of three forms: frozen whole blood, isolated PBMCs, or DNA extracted from either of those sample types. This receptor was taken from a woman aged 70 to 79 with acute or convalescent COVID-19. The sequenced sample consisted of peripheral blood. This receptor chain uses TRBV25-1 and TRBJ1-2, with no reliable assignment of the D segment. This receptor has the CDR3 CASSSRGLEGYTF. The bases are TGTGCCAGCAGTAGCCGGGGTCTCGAGGGCTACACCTTC.